These 4 T cell receptor beta chains were all obtained from the same sample, sequenced in a study of T cell responses to AZD1222 COVID-19 vaccine. Profiled with immunoSEQ multiplex PCR; TCRdb holds only in-frame clones, not every one. The sample has some 150,000 clones; approximately 90% are singletons. The input for sequencing was peripheral blood, taken 28 days after the second AZD1222 dose. These receptors were obtained from an adult who received the AZD1222 COVID-19 vaccine.

This clone was detected only once. The chain carries TRBV7-9 and TRBJ1-2; D unclear. From germline, CDR1 is SEHNR and CDR2 FQNEAQ (reference sequence). The CDR3 totals 13 residues. V was trimmed by 0 bases and J by 6 bases, leaving 8 bases between them. The CDR3 is CASSLAVGNGYTF. The CDR3 DNA is TGTGCCAGCAGCTTAGCGGTAGGGAATGGCTACACCTTC.

A few counts support this clone. The CDR3 nucleotides read TGTGCCAGCAGTCGGGACTATGGGGAGCCCCAGCATTTT. It encodes CASSRDYGEPQHF. The V gene is TRBV6-4, the J gene TRBJ1-5; possible D gene TRBD1, 5 bases. Germline lookup yields CDR1 MRHNA and CDR2 SNTAGT. The V end lost 5 bases, the J end lost 8 bases, and 13 bases lay between the germline ends. The CDR3 is made up of 13 amino acids.

The gene calls are TRBV7-8 and TRBJ2-1, with D perhaps assigned TRBD1 or TRBD2 (6 bases each). The CDR3 covers 16 residues. The ends were cut back, 5 bases at V and 8 bases at J, with 22 bases in the middle. The V gene's germline CDR1 is SGHVS and CDR2 FQNEAQ. The CDR3 DNA reads as TGTGCCAGCAGCCCTAGGAGGGGGGCCGTTTCTCATGAGCAGTTCTTC. Translating gives CASSPRRGAVSHEQFF.

V is TRBV6-5 and J is TRBJ1-6; 7 positions match TRBD1. V shed 5 bases and J 7 bases; nucleotides not matched to a gene: 8. In germline, CDR1 is MNHEY, CDR2 SVGAGI. The CDR3 length is 15 residues. Here the CDR3 DNA reads TGTGCCAGCAGTCTCAGGGGGTACGGGAATTCACCCCTCCACTTT. Translating gives CASSLRGYGNSPLHF.